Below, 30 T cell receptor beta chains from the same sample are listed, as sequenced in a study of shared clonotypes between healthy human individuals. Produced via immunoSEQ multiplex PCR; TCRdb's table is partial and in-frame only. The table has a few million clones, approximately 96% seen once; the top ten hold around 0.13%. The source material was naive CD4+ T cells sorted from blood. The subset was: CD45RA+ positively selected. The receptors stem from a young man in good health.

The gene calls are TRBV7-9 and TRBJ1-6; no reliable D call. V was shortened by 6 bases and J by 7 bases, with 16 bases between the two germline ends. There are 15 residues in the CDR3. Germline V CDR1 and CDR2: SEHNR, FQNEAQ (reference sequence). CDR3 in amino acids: CASSPEASQNSPLHF. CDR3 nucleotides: TGTGCCAGCAGTCCGGAGGCATCCCAGAATTCACCCCTCCACTTT.

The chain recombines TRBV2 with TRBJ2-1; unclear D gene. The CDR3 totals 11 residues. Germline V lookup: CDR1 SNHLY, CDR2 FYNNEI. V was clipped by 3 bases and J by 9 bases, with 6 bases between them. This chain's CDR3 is CASSEESEQFF. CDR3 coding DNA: TGTGCCAGCAGTGAGGAGAGTGAGCAGTTCTTC.

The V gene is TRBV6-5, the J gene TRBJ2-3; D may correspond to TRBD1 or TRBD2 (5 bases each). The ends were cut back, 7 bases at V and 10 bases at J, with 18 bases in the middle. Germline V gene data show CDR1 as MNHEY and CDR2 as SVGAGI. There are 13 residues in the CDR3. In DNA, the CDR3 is TGTGCCAGCAAAACTCCGGCTGGGGGATCGCAGTATTTT. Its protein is CASKTPAGGSQYF.

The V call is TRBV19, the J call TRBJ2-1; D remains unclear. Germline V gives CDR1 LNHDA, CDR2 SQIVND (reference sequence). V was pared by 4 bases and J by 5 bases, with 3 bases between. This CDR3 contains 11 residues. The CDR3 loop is CASSKNNEQFF. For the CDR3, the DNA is TGTGCCAGTAGTAAAAACAATGAGCAGTTCTTC.

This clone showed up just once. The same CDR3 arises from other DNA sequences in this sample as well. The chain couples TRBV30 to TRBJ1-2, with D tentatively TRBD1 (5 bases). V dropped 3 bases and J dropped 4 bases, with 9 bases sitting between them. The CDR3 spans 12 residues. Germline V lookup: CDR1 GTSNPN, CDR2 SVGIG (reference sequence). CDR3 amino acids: CAWSGTAYGYTF. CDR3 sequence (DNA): TGTGCCTGGAGCGGGACCGCCTATGGCTACACCTTC. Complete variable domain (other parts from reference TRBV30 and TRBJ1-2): SQTIHQWPATLVQPVGSPLSLECTVEGTSNPNLYWYRQAAGRGLQLLFYSVGIGQISSEVPQNLSASRPQDRQFILSSKKLLLSDSGFYLCAWSGTAYGYTFGSGTRLTVV.

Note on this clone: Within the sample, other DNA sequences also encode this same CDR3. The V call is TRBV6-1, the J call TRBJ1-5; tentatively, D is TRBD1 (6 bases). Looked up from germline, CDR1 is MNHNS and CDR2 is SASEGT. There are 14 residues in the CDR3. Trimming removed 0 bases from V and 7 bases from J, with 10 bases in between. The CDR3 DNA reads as TGTGCCAGCAGTGAAGCGGGGGGGGCGCAGCCCCAGCATTTT. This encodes CASSEAGGAQPQHF.

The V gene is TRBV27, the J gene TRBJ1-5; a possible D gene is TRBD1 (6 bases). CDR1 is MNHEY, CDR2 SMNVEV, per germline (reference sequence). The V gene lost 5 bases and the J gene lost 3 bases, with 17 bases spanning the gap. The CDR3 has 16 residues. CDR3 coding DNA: TGTGCCAGCAGTACTACGAGCAGGGACATCAATCAGCCCCAGCATTTT. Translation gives CASSTTSRDINQPQHF.

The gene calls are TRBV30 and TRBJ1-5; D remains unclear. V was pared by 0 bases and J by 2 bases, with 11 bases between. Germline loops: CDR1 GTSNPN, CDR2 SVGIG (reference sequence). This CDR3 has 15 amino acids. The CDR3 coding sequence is TGTGCCTGGAGTGTAATGGGTGGGCGCAATCAGCCCCAGCATTTT. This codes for CAWSVMGGRNQPQHF.

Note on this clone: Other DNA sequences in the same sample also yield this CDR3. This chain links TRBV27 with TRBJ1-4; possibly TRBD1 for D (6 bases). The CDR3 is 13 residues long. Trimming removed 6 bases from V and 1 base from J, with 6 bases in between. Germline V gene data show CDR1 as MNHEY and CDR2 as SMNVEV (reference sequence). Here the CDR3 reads CASRQGTNEKLFF. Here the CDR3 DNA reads TGTGCCAGCAGACAGGGAACTAATGAAAAACTGTTTTTT. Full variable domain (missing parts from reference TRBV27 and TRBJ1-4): EAQVTQNPRYLITVTGKKLTVTCSQNMNHEYMSWYRQDPGLGLRQIYYSMNVEVTDKGDVPEGYKVSRKEKRNFPLILESPSPNQTSLYFCASRQGTNEKLFFGSGTQLSVL.

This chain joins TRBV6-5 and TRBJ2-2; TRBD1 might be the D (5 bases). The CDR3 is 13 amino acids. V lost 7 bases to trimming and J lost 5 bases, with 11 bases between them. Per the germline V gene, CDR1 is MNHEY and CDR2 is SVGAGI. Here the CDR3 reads CASTSPGTGELFF. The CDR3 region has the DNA TGTGCCAGCACCTCCCCAGGGACCGGGGAGCTGTTTTTT.

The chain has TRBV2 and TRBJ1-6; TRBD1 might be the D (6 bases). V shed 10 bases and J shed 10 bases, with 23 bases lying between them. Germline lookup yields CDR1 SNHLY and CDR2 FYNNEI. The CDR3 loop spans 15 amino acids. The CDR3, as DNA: TGTGCCATCGCTCGGGGGGCAGGGGTTCAATCACCCCTCCACTTT. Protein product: CAIARGAGVQSPLHF. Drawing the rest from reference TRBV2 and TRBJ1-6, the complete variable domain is EPEVTQTPSHQVTQMGQEVILRCVPISNHLYFYWYRQILGQKVEFLVSFYNNEISEKSEIFDDQFSVERPDGSNFTLKIRSTKLEDSAMYFCAIARGAGVQSPLHFGNGTRLTVT.

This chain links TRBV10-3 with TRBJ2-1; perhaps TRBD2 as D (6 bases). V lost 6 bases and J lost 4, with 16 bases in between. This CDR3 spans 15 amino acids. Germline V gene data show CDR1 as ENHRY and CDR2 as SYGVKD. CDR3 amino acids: CAIRPEGLTYNEQFF. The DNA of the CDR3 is TGTGCCATCAGGCCAGAGGGACTCACTTACAATGAGCAGTTCTTC.

The CDR3 nucleotides are TGTGCCAGTAGTATTACTCATCTAGCGGGAGGTCTTTACGAGCAGTACTTC. Its translation is CASSITHLAGGLYEQYF. The V gene is TRBV19, the J gene TRBJ2-7, with TRBD2 matching over 11 bases. The CDR3 contains 17 residues. V shed 3 bases and J 4 bases; nucleotides not matched to a gene: 11. The germline CDR1 and CDR2 sequences are LNHDA and SQIVND (reference sequence).

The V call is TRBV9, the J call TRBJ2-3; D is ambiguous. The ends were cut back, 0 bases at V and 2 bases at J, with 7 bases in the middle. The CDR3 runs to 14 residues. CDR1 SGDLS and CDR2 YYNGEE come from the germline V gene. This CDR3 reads CASSVVWPTDTQYF. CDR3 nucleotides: TGTGCCAGCAGCGTAGTCTGGCCCACAGATACGCAGTATTTT.

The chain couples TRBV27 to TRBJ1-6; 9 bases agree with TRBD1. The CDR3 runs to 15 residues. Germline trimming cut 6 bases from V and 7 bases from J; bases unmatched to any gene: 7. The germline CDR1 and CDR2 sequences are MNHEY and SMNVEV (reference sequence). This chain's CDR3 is CASSVQGAWNSPLHF. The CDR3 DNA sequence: TGTGCCAGCAGCGTACAGGGGGCTTGGAATTCACCCCTCCACTTT.

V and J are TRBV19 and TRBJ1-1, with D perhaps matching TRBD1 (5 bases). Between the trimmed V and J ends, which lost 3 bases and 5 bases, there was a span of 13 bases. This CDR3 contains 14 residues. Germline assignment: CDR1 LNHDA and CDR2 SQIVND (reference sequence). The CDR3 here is CASSMGVRDTEAFF. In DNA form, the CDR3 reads TGTGCCAGTAGTATGGGGGTCAGGGATACTGAAGCTTTCTTT.

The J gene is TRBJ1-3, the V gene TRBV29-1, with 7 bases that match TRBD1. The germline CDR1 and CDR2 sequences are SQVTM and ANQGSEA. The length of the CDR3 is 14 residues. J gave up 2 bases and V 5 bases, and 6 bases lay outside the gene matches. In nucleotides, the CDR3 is TGCAGCGTTACAGACAGGGAACCTGGAAACACCATATATTTT. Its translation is CSVTDREPGNTIYF.

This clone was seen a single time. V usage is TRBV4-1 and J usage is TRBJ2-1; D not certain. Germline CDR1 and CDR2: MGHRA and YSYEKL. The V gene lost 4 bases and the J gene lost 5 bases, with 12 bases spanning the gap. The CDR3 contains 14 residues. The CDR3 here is CASSPLRSDNEQFF. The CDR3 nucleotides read TGCGCCAGCAGCCCACTAAGGAGCGACAATGAGCAGTTCTTC.

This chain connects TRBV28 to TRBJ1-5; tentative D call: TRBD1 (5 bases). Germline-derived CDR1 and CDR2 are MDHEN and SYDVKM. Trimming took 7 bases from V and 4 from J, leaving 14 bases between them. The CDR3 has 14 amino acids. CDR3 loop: CASTQGARNQPQHF. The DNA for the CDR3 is TGTGCCAGCACCCAAGGGGCCAGGAATCAGCCCCAGCATTTT.

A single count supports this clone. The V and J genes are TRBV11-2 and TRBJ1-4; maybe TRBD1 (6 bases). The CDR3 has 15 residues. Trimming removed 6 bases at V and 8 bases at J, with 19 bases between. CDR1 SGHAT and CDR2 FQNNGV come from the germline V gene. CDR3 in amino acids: CASRRIPGAREKLFF. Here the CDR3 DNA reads TGTGCCAGCAGAAGAATTCCGGGGGCCAGAGAAAAACTGTTTTTT.

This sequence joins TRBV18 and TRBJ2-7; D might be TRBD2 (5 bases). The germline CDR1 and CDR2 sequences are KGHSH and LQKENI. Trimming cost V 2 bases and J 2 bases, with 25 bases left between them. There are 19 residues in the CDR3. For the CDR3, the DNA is TGTGCCAGCTCACCAGTCTGGAGTTTTGAGGGCAGGAGAGCCTACGAGCAGTACTTC. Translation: CASSPVWSFEGRRAYEQYF.

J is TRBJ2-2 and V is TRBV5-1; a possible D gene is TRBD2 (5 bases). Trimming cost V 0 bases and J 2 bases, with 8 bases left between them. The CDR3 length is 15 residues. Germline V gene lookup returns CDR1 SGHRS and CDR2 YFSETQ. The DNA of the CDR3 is TGCGCCAGCAGCTTGGTACCTAGCAACACCGGGGAGCTGTTTTTT. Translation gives CASSLVPSNTGELFF.

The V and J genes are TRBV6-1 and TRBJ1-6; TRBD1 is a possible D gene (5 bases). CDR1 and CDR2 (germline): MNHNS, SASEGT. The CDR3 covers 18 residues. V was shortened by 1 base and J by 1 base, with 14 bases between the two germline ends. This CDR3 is CASSEGKVRVSYNSPLHF. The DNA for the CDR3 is TGTGCCAGCAGTGAAGGCAAGGTCAGGGTGTCCTATAATTCACCCCTCCACTTT.

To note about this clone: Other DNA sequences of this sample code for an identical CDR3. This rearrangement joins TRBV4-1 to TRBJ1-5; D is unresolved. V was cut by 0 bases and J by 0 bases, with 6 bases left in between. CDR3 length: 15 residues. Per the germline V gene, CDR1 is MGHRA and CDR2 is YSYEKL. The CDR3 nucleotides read TGCGCCAGCAGCCAAGATGGCCATAGCAATCAGCCCCAGCATTTT. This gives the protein CASSQDGHSNQPQHF.

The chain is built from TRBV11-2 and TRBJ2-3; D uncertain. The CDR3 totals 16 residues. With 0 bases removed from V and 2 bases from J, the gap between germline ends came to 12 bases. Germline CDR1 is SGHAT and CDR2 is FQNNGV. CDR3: CASSLDSGPLTDTQYF. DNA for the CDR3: TGTGCCAGCAGCTTAGACTCTGGACCTCTCACAGATACGCAGTATTTT.

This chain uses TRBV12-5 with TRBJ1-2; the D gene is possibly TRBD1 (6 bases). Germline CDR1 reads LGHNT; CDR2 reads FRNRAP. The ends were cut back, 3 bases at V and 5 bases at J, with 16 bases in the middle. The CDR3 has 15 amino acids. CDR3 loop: CASGFSMDRAYGYTF. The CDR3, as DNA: TGTGCTAGTGGTTTCTCAATGGACAGAGCTTATGGCTACACCTTC. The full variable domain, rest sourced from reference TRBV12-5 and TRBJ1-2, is DARVTQTPRHKVTEMGQEVTMRCQPILGHNTVFWYRQTMMQGLELLAYFRNRAPLDDSGMPKDRFSAEMPDATLATLKIQPSEPRDSAVYFCASGFSMDRAYGYTFGSGTRLTVV.

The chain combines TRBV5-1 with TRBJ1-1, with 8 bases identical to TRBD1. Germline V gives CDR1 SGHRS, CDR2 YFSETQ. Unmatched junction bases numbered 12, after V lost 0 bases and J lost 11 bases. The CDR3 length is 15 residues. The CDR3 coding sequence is TGCGCCAGCAGCTTGGGCGGACAGGGCCTCTCCACGGCTTTCTTT. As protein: CASSLGGQGLSTAFF.

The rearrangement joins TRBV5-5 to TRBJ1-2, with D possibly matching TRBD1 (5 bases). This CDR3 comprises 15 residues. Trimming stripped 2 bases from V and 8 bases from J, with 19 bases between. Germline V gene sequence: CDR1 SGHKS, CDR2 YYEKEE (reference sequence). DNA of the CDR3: TGTGCCAGCAGCTTACCCCCGGGGCCAGAAGGGGGCTACACCTTC. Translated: CASSLPPGPEGGYTF.

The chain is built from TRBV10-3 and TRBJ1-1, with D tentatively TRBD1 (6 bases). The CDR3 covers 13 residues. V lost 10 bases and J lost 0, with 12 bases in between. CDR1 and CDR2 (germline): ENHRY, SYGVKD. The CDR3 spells CATRTDMNTEAFF. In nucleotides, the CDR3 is TGTGCCACCAGGACAGACATGAACACTGAAGCTTTCTTT.

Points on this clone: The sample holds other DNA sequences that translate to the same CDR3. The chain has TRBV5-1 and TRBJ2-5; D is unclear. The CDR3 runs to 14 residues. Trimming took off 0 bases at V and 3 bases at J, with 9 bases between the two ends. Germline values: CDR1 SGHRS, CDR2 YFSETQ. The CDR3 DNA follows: TGCGCCAGCAGCTTGGACAGTACGGAAGAGACCCAGTACTTC. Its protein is CASSLDSTEETQYF.